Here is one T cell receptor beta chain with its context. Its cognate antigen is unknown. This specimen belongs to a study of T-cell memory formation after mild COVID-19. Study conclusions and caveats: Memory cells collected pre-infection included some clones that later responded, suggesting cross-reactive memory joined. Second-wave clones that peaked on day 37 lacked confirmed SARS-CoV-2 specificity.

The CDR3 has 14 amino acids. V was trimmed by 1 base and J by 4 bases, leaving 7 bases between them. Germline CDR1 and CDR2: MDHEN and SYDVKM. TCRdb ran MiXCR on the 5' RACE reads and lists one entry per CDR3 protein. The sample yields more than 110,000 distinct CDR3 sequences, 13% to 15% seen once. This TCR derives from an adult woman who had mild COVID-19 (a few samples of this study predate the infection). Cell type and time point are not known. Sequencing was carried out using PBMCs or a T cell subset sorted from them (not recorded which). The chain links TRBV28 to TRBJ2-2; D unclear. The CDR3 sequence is CASSLSQITGELFF. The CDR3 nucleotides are TGTGCCAGCAGTTTATCACAGATCACCGGGGAGCTGTTTTTT.